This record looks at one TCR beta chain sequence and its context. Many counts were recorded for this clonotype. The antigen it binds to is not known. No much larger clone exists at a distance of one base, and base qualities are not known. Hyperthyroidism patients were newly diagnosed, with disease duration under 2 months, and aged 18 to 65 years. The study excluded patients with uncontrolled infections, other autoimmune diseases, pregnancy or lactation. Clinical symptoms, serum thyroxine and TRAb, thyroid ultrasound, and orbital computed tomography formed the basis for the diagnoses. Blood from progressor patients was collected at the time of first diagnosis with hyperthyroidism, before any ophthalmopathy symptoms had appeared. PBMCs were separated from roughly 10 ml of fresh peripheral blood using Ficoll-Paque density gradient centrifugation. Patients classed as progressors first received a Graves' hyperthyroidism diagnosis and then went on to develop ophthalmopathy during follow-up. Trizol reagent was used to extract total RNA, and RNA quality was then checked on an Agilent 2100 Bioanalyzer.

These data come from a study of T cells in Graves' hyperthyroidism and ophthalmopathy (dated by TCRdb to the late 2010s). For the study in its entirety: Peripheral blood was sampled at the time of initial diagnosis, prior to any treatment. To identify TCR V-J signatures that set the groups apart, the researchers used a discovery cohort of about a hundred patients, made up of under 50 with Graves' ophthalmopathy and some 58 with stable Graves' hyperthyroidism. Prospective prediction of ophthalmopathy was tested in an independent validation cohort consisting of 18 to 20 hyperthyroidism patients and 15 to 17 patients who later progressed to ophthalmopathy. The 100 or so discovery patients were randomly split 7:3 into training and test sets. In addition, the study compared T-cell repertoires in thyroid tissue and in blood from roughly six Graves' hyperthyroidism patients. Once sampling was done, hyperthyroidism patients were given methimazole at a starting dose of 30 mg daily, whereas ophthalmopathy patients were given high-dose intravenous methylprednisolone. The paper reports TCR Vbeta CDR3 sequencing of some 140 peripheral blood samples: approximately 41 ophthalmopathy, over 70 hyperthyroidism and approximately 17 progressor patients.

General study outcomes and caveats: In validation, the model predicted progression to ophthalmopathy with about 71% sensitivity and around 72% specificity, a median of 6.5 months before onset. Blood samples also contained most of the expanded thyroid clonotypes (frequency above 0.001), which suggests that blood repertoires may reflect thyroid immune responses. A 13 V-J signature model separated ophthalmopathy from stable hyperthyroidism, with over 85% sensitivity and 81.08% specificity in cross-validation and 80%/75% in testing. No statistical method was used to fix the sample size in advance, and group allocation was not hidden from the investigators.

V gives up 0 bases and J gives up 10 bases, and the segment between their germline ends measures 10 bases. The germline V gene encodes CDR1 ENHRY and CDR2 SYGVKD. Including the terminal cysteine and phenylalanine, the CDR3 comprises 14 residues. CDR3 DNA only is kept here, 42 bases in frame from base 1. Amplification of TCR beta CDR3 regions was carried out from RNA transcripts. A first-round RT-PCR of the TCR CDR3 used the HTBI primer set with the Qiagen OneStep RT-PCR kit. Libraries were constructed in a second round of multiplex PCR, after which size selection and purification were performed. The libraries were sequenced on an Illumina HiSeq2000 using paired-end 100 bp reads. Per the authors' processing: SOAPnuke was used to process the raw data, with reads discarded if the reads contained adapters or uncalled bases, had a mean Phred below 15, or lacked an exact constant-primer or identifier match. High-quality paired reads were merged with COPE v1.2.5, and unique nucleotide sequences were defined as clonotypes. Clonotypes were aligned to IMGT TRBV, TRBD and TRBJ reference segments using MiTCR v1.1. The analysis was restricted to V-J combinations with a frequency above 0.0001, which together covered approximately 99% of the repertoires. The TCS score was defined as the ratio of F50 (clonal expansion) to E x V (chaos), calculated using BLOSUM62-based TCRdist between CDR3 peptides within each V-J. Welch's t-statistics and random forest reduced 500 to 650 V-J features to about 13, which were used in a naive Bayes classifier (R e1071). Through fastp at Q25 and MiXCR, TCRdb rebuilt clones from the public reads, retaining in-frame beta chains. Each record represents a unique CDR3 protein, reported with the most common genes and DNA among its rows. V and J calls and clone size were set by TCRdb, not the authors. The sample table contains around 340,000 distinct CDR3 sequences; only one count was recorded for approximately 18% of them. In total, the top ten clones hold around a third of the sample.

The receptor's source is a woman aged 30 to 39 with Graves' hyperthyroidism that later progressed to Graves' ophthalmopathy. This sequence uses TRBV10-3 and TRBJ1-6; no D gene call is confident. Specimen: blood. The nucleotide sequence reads TGTGCCATCAGTGAGTCGGGCAGCGCGTCACCCCTCCACTTT. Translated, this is CAISESGSASPLHF.